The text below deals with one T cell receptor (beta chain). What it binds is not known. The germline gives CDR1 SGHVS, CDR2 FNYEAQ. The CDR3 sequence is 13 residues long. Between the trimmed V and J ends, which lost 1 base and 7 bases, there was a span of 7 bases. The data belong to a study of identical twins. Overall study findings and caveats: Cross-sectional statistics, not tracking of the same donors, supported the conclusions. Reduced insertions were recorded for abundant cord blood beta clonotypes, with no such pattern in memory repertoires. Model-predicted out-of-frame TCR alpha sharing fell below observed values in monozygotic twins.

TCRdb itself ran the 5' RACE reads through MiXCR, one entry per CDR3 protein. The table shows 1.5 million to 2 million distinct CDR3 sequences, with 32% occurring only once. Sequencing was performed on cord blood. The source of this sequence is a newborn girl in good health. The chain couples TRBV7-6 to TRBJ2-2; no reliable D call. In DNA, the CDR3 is TGTGCCAGCAGCTTAGAAAGGCTCGGGGAGCTGTTTTTT. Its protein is CASSLERLGELFF.